The source of this T cell receptor (beta chain) is a study of blood T cell repertoires in COVID-19. Looking at the study overall: COVID-19 samples from acute and convalescent phases originated in the United States, Italy and Spain.

Participants were aged roughly 18 to 90 years, lived in 24 US areas, and enrolled virtually. Self-reported history from a screening survey and questionnaire set each donor's cohort. CDR1 is LGHNA, CDR2 YSLEER, per germline. With V trimmed by 5 bases and J by 10 bases, 12 bases remained unmatched. The CDR3 is 14 residues long. Authors' data handling: Quantification of nucleated cells was approximated via reference gene primer amplification. Sequenced by immunoSEQ multiplex PCR; TCRdb stores in-frame clones only, minus some. That table is the source of V, J and clone size, and D and trimming were worked out from the DNA. The sample contains approximately 250,000 clones, about 88% of which appear only once.

The clonotype comes from a man younger than 45 with acute COVID-19. The sequenced sample consisted of PBMCs or T cells enriched from blood (not recorded which). V and J are TRBV4-3 and TRBJ1-2; 8 positions match TRBD1. The CDR3 loop reads CASSYPGQATPYTF. CDR3 DNA: TGCGCCAGCAGCTACCCGGGACAGGCGACCCCCTACACCTTC.